The 27 T cell receptor beta chains in this list originate from one sample, sequenced in a study of early T cells in non-severe SARS-CoV-2 infection. TCRdb analysed the 5' RACE reads with MiXCR anew, one entry per CDR3 protein. The table lists under 20,000 distinct CDR3 sequences, 4.5% to 6.5% of them singletons. The specimen was whole blood. These receptors were taken from an adult who was a healthcare worker with PCR-confirmed SARS-CoV-2 infection or an uninfected control (not recorded which).

Relative to its sample, this clonotype is medium-sized. This rearrangement joins TRBV6-5 to TRBJ2-7, with 9 bases identical to TRBD2. Germline loops: CDR1 MNHEY, CDR2 SVGAGI. Trimming took 4 bases from V and 7 from J; bases not matched to a gene: 11. CDR3 length: 15 amino acids. In DNA form, the CDR3 reads TGTGCCAGCAGTTTCTTAGCGGGAGAAAGGAAGGAGCAGTACTTC. Translating it yields CASSFLAGERKEQYF.

This clonotype was observed at least ten times. J is TRBJ2-2 and V is TRBV5-6; a possible D gene is TRBD1 (5 bases). Between the trimmed V and J ends, which lost 2 bases and 7 bases, there was a span of 15 bases. This CDR3 contains 15 residues. Per germline, CDR1 SGHDT and CDR2 YYEEEE. The CDR3 sequence is CASSFIDSLDGELFF. The DNA of the CDR3 is TGTGCCAGCAGCTTCATAGACAGTTTGGACGGGGAGCTGTTTTTT. Complete variable domain (other parts from reference TRBV5-6 and TRBJ2-2): DAGVTQSPTHLIKTRGQQVTLRCSPKSGHDTVSWYQQALGQGPQFIFQYYEEEERQRGNFPDRFSGHQFPNYSSELNVNALLLGDSALYLCASSFIDSLDGELFFGEGSRLTVL.

This clonotype was counted ten times or more. As DNA, the CDR3 is TGTGCCAGCAGCACCCGACTAGCGGAATACGAGCAGTACTTC. This encodes CASSTRLAEYEQYF. The V gene is TRBV7-9, the J gene TRBJ2-7, with 9 positions matching TRBD2. The CDR3 sequence is 14 residues long. The germline V gene has CDR1 SEHNR and CDR2 FQNEAQ (reference sequence). With V trimmed by 5 bases and J by 4 bases, 6 bases remained unmatched.

This clonotype has a count of ten or more. V usage is TRBV11-3 and J usage is TRBJ2-1, with TRBD2 matching 8 bases. The V and J ends lost 8 bases and 9 bases, in that order; junction bases with no gene match: 12. CDR1 is SGHNT, CDR2 YENEEA, per germline. This CDR3 is built from 14 residues. The DNA of the CDR3 is TGTGCCAGCGACCGCGGGACTAGGGTGGGTGAGCAGTTCTTC. It encodes CASDRGTRVGEQFF.

This clonotype was observed many times. The chain uses TRBV10-2 and TRBJ1-1; D not certain. This CDR3 spans 11 amino acids. With 3 bases removed from V and 6 bases from J, the gap between germline ends came to 5 bases. Germline CDR1 and CDR2: WSHSY and SAAADI. CDR3 in DNA: TGCGCCAGCAGTGAAGGACCTGAAGCTTTCTTT. It translates to CASSEGPEAFF.

The rearrangement links TRBV4-1 to TRBJ2-1; 9 bases match TRBD2. CDR3 length equals 22 residues. V lost 0 bases, J lost 2 bases, and 20 bases stayed unmatched. Germline V CDR1 and CDR2: MGHRA, YSYEKL. The CDR3 spells CASSQDLLAGSPQSLAYNEQFF. In DNA, the CDR3 is TGCGCCAGCAGCCAAGATCTCCTAGCGGGATCCCCCCAGTCTCTCGCCTACAATGAGCAGTTCTTC.

This rearrangement joins TRBV11-2 to TRBJ2-7; the match to TRBD2 covers 10 bases. The CDR3 is 15 amino acids. Germline CDR1 is SGHAT and CDR2 is FQNNGV. Trimming at V came to 4 bases and at J to 0 bases, leaving 3 bases not matched to a gene. For the CDR3, the DNA is TGTGCCAGCAGCTCTGGACTAGCGGACTCCTACGAGCAGTACTTC. Amino acid sequence: CASSSGLADSYEQYF.

The V and J genes are TRBV20-1 and TRBJ2-7; D is perhaps TRBD1 or TRBD2 (5 bases each). The CDR3 is made up of 11 amino acids. Trimming shortened V by 7 bases and J by 4 bases, and 11 bases separated the two germline ends. Germline CDR1 and CDR2: DFQATT and SNEGSKA (reference sequence). The CDR3 protein is CSVGTPYEQYF. The CDR3 DNA reads as TGCAGTGTGGGGACGCCGTACGAGCAGTACTTC.

On this clonotype itself: One junction end does not reproduce the germline sequence, and a read error may be involved. V and J are TRBV19 and TRBJ1-5; a weak D match, TRBD1 (5 bases). The germline V gene encodes CDR1 LNHDA and CDR2 SQIVND (reference sequence). The CDR3 extends over 17 amino acids. CDR3: CASSIPRDPSSNQPQHF. CDR3 bases: TGTGCCAGTAGTATACCCCGGGACCCCTCTAGCAATCAGCCCCAGCATTTC.

At least ten counts were recorded for this clonotype. V and J are TRBV6-2 or TRBV6-3 and TRBJ2-1; TRBD2 is a possible D gene (5 bases). Trimming shortened V by 4 bases and J by 2 bases, and 9 bases separated the two germline ends. Germline CDR1 is MNHEY and CDR2 is SVGEGT. This CDR3 contains 14 residues. The CDR3 DNA reads as TGTGCCAGCAGTTTAAGCGGTACCTACAATGAGCAGTTCTTC. Translated, it gives CASSLSGTYNEQFF.

This clonotype occurred a few times. The chain carries TRBV7-9 and TRBJ1-3, with a weak D call TRBD1 (6 bases). The CDR3 is made up of 18 amino acids. Germline values: CDR1 SEHNR, CDR2 FQNEAQ (reference sequence). The V gene lost 5 bases and the J gene lost 4 bases, with 24 bases spanning the gap. In nucleotides, the CDR3 is TGTGCCAGCAGCCCTTGGGGGCGGGGGCCCTCGGACGGAAACACCATATATTTT. This sequence encodes CASSPWGRGPSDGNTIYF.

This rearrangement joins TRBV6-5 to TRBJ2-4, with 10 nucleotides matching TRBD1. Looked up from germline, CDR1 is MNHEY and CDR2 is SVGAGI. This CDR3 comprises 14 residues. V lost 6 bases to trimming and J lost 7 bases; unmatched junction nucleotides: 6. CDR3 sequence reads: CASRRGQGWNIQYF. CDR3 DNA sequence: TGTGCCAGCAGGAGGGGACAGGGGTGGAACATTCAGTACTTC.

The sample holds many counts of this clonotype. The CDR3 DNA follows: TGTGCCAGCAGCTTGGCCCGTTACTCCTACGAGCAGTACTTC. Its protein product is CASSLARYSYEQYF. The J gene is TRBJ2-7, the V gene TRBV11-2; D is unresolved. V gave up 3 bases and J gave up 0 bases, with 9 bases separating them. The germline V gene has CDR1 SGHAT and CDR2 FQNNGV. There are 14 residues in the CDR3.

Ten or more counts support this clonotype. The gene calls are TRBV28 and TRBJ2-2; TRBD2 matches at 7 bases. The CDR3 has 15 residues. J was trimmed by 7 bases and V by 5 bases; bases with no gene match: 10. The germline V gene encodes CDR1 MDHEN and CDR2 SYDVKM. CDR3 in DNA: TGTGCCAGCAGTACCACCGGACTAGGGCACGGGGAGCTGTTTTTT. This sequence encodes CASSTTGLGHGELFF.

This clonotype was seen at least ten times. V gene TRBV10-3 combines with J gene TRBJ2-7, with TRBD1 matching over 7 bases. Germline assignment: CDR1 ENHRY and CDR2 SYGVKD. J was trimmed by 0 bases and V by 10 bases; bases with no gene match: 6. The CDR3 consists of 13 residues. CDR3: CASEGQDSYEQYF. The CDR3 nucleotides are TGTGCCAGCGAAGGACAGGACTCCTACGAGCAGTACTTC.

This clonotype was counted ten times or more. The rearrangement uses TRBV20-1 and TRBJ2-3; D possibly corresponds to TRBD2 (6 bases). Germline CDR1 is DFQATT and CDR2 is SNEGSKA (reference sequence). Trimming took off 3 bases at V and 3 bases at J, with 7 bases between the two ends. The CDR3 is 12 amino acids. CDR3 protein: CSASGRTDTQYF. The CDR3 coding sequence is TGCAGTGCTAGCGGGAGAACAGATACGCAGTATTTT.

This clonotype has at least ten counts. The CDR3 loop is CSAREASAGGVTDTQYF. As DNA, the CDR3 is TGCAGTGCTAGAGAGGCCTCGGCGGGAGGGGTCACAGATACGCAGTATTTT. The chain couples TRBV20-1 to TRBJ2-3, with 9 bases aligning to TRBD2. V was pared by 0 bases and J by 2 bases, with 9 bases of the junction left unmatched. Germline CDR1 is DFQATT and CDR2 is SNEGSKA (reference sequence). The CDR3 sequence is 17 residues long.

This clonotype has ten or more counts. The chain uses TRBV20-1 and TRBJ1-2; 8 positions agree with TRBD1. Germline CDR1 is DFQATT and CDR2 is SNEGSKA (reference sequence). The J segment lost 5 bases and the V segment lost 5 bases, leaving 13 bases of the junction unmatched. The CDR3 is made up of 15 amino acids. CDR3 region: CSAGLQGAQGYGYTF. CDR3 nucleotide sequence: TGCAGTGCTGGACTTCAGGGGGCGCAAGGTTATGGCTACACCTTC.

This clonotype was counted at least ten times. DNA of the CDR3: TGTGCCAGCAGCTTAGTAGCTAGCAGCTCCTACGAGCAGTACTTC. This gives the protein CASSLVASSSYEQYF. The chain recombines TRBV7-2 with TRBJ2-7; D may be TRBD2 (5 bases). Trimming pared 1 base from V and 0 bases from J, leaving 10 bases between. CDR1 is SGHTA, CDR2 FQGNSA, per germline. The CDR3 extends over 15 amino acids.

This clonotype was counted at least ten times. V is TRBV7-3 and J is TRBJ2-5; 9 bases line up with TRBD2. With 0 bases clipped from V and 5 bases from J, the junction kept 4 bases outside the gene matches. The CDR3 is made up of 15 amino acids. Germline values: CDR1 SGHTA, CDR2 FQGTGA. The CDR3 reads CASSLTSGSFETQYF. The DNA of the CDR3 is TGTGCCAGCAGCTTAACTAGCGGGAGTTTTGAGACCCAGTACTTC.

This clonotype was seen repeatedly, ten times or more. The V gene is TRBV6-4, the J gene TRBJ2-1; no definite D call. V lost 5 bases and J 9 bases, leaving 11 bases between the germline ends. Germline V gene lookup returns CDR1 MRHNA and CDR2 SNTAGT. The CDR3 is 12 amino acids. The CDR3 DNA is TGTGCCAGCAGTACCGATCTAGGTGAGCAGTTCTTC. Its protein is CASSTDLGEQFF.

This clonotype was seen ten or more times. This chain connects TRBV3-1 to TRBJ2-6; TRBD1 matches 7 bases. This CDR3 spans 15 amino acids. CDR1 is LGHDT, CDR2 YNNKEL, per germline (reference sequence). V lost 1 base and J lost 3; bases outside the gene matches: 0. The CDR3 sequence is CASSQGTGGANVLTF. The CDR3 DNA reads TGTGCCAGCAGCCAAGGGACAGGTGGGGCCAACGTCCTGACTTTC.

The chain couples TRBV4-1 to TRBJ2-7; D is perhaps TRBD1 (5 bases). CDR3 length equals 16 residues. The V gene lost 0 bases and the J gene lost 6 bases, with 18 bases spanning the gap. Germline values: CDR1 MGHRA, CDR2 YSYEKL. The CDR3 region is CASSQDRPGWSGEQYF. The CDR3 DNA reads TGCGCCAGCAGCCAAGATCGTCCAGGGTGGAGTGGCGAGCAGTACTTC.

This clonotype was found many times. The chain joins TRBV5-1 to TRBJ2-3; D may be TRBD2 (6 bases). Trimming stripped 0 bases from V and 1 base from J, with 9 bases between. The CDR3 covers 15 residues. CDR1 is SGHRS, CDR2 YFSETQ, per germline. The CDR3: CASSLVSSGTDTQYF. The CDR3 DNA reads TGCGCCAGCAGCTTGGTCTCTAGCGGCACAGATACGCAGTATTTT.

This clonotype was seen repeatedly, ten times or more. The chain joins TRBV19 to TRBJ2-2; D possibly uses TRBD1 or TRBD2 (6 bases each). The CDR3 runs to 19 residues. Germline V CDR1 and CDR2: LNHDA, SQIVND (reference sequence). V was clipped by 3 bases and J by 5 bases, with 25 bases between them. CDR3 DNA sequence: TGTGCCAGTAGTATGGGATGGGGGTCCGGGGGCAGAGCGACCGGGGAGCTGTTTTTT. Protein: CASSMGWGSGGRATGELFF.

This clonotype was seen at least ten times. V and J are TRBV5-1 and TRBJ1-1; D gene unclear. The CDR3 covers 14 residues. With 2 bases removed from V and 0 bases from J, the gap between germline ends came to 8 bases. From germline, CDR1 is SGHRS and CDR2 YFSETQ. CDR3 residues: CASSFTDVNTEAFF. The CDR3 region has the DNA TGCGCCAGCAGCTTCACGGATGTGAACACTGAAGCTTTCTTT.

This clonotype was recorded at least ten times. The chain uses TRBV5-5 and TRBJ2-1; possibly TRBD2 for D (6 bases). The CDR3 runs to 15 residues. Germline V gene sequence: CDR1 SGHKS, CDR2 YYEKEE (reference sequence). The V gene lost 4 bases and the J gene lost 2 bases, with 13 bases spanning the gap. The CDR3 bases are TGTGCCAGCAGCCTCCGGGACTCGCCCTACAATGAGCAGTTCTTC. Its translation: CASSLRDSPYNEQFF.